This TCR beta chain was identified during a study of T-cell memory formation after mild COVID-19. On the study more broadly: Clusters of TCRs were largely donor specific.

The V gene lost 3 bases and the J gene lost 1 base, with 9 bases spanning the gap. The CDR3 is made up of 14 amino acids. The germline gives CDR1 KGHSH, CDR2 LQKENI. This clonotype was picked up a small number of times. Its specificity is unknown. Study-wide results and limits: Clones contracting over day 15 to 85 were CD4/CD8 balanced, with later expanders leaning CD4+.

TCRdb ran MiXCR on the 5' RACE reads and lists one entry per CDR3 protein. Among under 300,000 distinct CDR3 sequences listed, 8% to 9.5% were seen once. V and J are TRBV18 and TRBJ1-1, with D unclear. The sample was PBMCs or a T cell subset sorted from them (not recorded which). The clonotype comes from a man aged 18 to 29 who had mild COVID-19 (a few samples of this study predate the infection). Cell type and time point are not known. The DNA for the CDR3 is TGTGCCAGCTCACCGGACGGAAGGAACACTGAAGCTTTCTTT. Translation gives CASSPDGRNTEAFF. Full variable domain (outside the CDR3, taken from reference TRBV18 and TRBJ1-1): NAGVMQNPRHLVRRRGQEARLRCSPMKGHSHVYWYRQLPEEGLKFMVYLQKENIIDESGMPKERFSAEFPKEGPSILRIQQVVRGDSAAYFCASSPDGRNTEAFFGQGTRLTVV.